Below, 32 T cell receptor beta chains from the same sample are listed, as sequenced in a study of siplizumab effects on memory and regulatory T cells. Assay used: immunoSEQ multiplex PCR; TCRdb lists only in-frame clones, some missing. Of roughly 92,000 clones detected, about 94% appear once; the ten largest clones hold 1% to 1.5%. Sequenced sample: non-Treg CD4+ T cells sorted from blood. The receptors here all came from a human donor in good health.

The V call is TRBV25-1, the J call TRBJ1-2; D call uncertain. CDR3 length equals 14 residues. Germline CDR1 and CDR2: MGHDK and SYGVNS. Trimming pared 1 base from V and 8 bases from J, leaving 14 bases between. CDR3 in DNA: TGTGCCAGCAGTGAATGGCAGGTCGTGGAAGGCTACACCTTC. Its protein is CASSEWQVVEGYTF.

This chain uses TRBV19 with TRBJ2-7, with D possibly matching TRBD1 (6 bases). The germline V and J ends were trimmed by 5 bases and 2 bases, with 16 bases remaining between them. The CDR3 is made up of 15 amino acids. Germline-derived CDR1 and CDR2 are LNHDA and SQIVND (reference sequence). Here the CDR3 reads CASSVGRQGTYEQYF. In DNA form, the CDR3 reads TGTGCCAGTAGTGTAGGCCGTCAGGGGACCTACGAGCAGTACTTC.

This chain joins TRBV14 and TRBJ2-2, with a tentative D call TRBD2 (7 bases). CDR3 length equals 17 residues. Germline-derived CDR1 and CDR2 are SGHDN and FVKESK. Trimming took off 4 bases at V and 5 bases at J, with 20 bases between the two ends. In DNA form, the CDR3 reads TGTGCCAGCAGCCCCCGGACCGGGGGGCCAGGAACCGGGGAGCTGTTTTTT. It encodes CASSPRTGGPGTGELFF.

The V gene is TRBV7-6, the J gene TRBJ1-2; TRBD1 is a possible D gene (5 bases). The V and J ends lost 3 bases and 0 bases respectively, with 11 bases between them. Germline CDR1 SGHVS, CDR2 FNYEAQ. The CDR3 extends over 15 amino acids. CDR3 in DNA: TGTGCCAGCAGCTTGACAGCTACTCCTAACTATGGCTACACCTTC. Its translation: CASSLTATPNYGYTF.

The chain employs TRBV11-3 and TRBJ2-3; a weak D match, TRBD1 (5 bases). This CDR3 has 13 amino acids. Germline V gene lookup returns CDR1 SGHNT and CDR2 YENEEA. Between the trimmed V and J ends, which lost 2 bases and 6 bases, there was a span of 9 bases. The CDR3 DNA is TGTGCCAGCAGCTTACAGGGTGGGGATACGCAGTATTTT. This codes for CASSLQGGDTQYF.

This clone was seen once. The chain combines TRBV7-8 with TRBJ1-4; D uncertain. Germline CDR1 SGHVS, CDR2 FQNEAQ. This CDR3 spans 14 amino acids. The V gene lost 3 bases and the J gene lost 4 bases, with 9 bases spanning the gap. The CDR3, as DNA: TGTGCCAGCAGCTTTTATTCAGATAATGAAAAACTGTTTTTT. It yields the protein CASSFYSDNEKLFF.

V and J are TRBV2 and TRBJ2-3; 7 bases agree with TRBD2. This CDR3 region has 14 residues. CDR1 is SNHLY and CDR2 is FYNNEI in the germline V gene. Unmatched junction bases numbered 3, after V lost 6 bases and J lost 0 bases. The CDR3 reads CASRTSRSTDTQYF. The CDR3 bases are TGTGCCAGCAGGACTAGCAGGAGCACAGATACGCAGTATTTT.

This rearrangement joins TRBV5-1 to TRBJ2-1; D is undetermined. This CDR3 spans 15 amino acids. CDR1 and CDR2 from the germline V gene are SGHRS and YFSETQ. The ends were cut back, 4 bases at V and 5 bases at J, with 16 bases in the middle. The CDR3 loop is CASSPLIMGNNEQFF. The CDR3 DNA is TGCGCCAGCAGCCCATTGATCATGGGAAACAATGAGCAGTTCTTC. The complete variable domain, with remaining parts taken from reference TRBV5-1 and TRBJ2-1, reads KAGVTQTPRYLIKTRGQQVTLSCSPISGHRSVSWYQQTPGQGLQFLFEYFSETQRNKGNFPGRFSGRQFSNSRSEMNVSTLELGDSALYLCASSPLIMGNNEQFFGPGTRLTVL.

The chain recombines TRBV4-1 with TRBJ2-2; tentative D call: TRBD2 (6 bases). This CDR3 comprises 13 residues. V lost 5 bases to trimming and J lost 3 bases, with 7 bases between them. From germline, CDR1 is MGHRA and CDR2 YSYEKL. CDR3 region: CASSGLYTGELFF. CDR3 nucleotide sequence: TGCGCCAGCAGCGGACTATACACCGGGGAGCTGTTTTTT.

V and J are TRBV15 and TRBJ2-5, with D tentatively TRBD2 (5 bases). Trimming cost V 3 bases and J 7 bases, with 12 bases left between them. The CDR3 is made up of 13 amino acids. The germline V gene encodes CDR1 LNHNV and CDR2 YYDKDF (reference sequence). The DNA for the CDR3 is TGTGCCACCAGCAGGAACCTAGAGGGGACCCAGTACTTC. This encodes CATSRNLEGTQYF.

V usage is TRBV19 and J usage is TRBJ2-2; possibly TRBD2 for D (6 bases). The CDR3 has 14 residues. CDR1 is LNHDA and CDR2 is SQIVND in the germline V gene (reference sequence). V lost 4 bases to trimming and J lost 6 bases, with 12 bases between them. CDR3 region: CASSTYGGAGELFF. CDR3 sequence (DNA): TGTGCCAGTAGTACCTACGGAGGGGCCGGGGAGCTGTTTTTT.

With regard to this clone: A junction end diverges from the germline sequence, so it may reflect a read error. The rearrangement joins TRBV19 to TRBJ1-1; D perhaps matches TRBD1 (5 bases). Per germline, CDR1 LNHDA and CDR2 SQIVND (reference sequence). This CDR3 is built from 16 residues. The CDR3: CASRIGGERKNTEAFF. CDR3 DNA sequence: TGTGCCAGTAGGATAGGAGGGGAGCGGAAGAACACTGAAGCTTTCTTT.

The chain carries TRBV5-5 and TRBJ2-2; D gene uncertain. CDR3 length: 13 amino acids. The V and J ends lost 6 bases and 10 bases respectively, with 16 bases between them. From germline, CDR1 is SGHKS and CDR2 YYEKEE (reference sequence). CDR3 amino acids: CASNSVPPEELFF. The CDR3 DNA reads TGTGCCAGCAACTCCGTCCCCCCAGAGGAGCTGTTTTTT.

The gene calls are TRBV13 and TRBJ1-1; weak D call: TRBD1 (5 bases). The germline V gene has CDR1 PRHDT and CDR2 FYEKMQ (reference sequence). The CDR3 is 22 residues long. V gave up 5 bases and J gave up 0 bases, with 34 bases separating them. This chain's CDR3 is CASSLVPGPILSREAMNTEAFF. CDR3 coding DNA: TGTGCCAGCAGCCTGGTCCCGGGACCAATACTATCAAGGGAAGCGATGAACACTGAAGCTTTCTTT.

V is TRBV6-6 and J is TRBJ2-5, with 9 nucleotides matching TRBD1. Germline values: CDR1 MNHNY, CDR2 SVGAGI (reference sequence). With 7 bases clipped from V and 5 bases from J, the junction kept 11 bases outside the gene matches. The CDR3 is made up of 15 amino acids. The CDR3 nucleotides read TGTGCCAGCACGAACGAACAGGGGGCAGAGGAGACCCAGTACTTC. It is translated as CASTNEQGAEETQYF.

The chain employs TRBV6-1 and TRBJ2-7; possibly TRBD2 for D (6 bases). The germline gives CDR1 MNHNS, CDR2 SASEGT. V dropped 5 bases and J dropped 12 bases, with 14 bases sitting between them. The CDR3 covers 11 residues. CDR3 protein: CASSYGGVLYF. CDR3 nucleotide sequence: TGTGCCAGCAGTTACGGAGGGGTCCTGTACTTC.

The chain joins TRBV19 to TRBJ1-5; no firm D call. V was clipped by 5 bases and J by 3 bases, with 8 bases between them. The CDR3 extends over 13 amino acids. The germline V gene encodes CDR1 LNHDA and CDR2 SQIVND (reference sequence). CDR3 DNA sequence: TGTGCCAGTAGTGCACTCGACAATCAGCCCCAGCATTTT. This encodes CASSALDNQPQHF.

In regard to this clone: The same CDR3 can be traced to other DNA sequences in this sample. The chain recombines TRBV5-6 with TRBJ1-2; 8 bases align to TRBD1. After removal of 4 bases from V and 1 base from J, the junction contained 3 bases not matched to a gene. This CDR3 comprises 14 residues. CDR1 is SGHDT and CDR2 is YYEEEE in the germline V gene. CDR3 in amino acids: CASSLGQGNYGYTF. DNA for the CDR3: TGTGCCAGCAGCCTAGGACAGGGTAACTATGGCTACACCTTC. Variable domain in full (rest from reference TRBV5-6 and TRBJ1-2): DAGVTQSPTHLIKTRGQQVTLRCSPKSGHDTVSWYQQALGQGPQFIFQYYEEEERQRGNFPDRFSGHQFPNYSSELNVNALLLGDSALYLCASSLGQGNYGYTFGSGTRLTVV.

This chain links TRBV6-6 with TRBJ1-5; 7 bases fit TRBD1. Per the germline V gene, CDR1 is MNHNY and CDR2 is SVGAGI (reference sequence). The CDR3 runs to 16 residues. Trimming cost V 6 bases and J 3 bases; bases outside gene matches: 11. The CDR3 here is CASRTDRVGVNQPQHF. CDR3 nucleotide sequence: TGTGCCAGCAGGACCGACAGGGTCGGGGTCAATCAGCCCCAGCATTTT.

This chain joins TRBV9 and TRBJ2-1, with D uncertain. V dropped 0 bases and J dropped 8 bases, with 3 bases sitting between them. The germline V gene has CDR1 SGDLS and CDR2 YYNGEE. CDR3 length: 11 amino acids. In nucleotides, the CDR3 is TGTGCCAGCAGCGTAGCGCATGAGCAGTTCTTC. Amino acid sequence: CASSVAHEQFF.

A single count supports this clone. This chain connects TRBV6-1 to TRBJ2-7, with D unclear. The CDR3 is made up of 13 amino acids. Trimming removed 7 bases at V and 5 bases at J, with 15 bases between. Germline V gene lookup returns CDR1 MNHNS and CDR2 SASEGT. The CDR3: CASTVSGPDEQYF. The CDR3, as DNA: TGTGCCAGCACGGTTTCTGGCCCAGACGAGCAGTACTTC.

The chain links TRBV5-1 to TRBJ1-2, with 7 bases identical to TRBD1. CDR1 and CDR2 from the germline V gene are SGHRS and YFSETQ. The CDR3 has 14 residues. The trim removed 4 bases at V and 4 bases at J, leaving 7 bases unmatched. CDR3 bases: TGCGCCAGCAGCACCCGACAGGGAGGCTATGGCTACACCTTC. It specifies CASSTRQGGYGYTF.

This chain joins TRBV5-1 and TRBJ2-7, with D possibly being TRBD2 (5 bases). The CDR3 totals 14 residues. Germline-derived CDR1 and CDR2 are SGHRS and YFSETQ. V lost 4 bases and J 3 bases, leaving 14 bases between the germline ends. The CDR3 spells CASSVSGQLYEQYF. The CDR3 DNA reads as TGCGCCAGCAGCGTGAGCGGCCAACTCTACGAGCAGTACTTC.

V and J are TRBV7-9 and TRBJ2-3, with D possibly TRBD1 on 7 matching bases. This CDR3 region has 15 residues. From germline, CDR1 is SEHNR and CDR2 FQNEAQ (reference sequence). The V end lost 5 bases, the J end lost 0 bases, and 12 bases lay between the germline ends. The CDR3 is CASSRGTASTDTQYF. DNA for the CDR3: TGTGCCAGCAGCCGGGGGACAGCAAGCACAGATACGCAGTATTTT.

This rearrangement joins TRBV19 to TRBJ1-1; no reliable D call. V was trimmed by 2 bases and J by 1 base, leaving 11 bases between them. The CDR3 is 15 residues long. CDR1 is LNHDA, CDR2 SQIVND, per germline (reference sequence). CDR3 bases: TGTGCCAGTAGTATACCTGGCGGAGGGAACACTGAAGCTTTCTTT. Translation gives CASSIPGGGNTEAFF.

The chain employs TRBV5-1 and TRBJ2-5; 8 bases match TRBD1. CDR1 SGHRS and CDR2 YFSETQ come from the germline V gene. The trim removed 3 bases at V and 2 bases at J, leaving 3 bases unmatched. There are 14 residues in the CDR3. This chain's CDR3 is CASSWGQVQETQYF. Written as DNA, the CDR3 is TGCGCCAGCAGCTGGGGACAGGTTCAAGAGACCCAGTACTTC. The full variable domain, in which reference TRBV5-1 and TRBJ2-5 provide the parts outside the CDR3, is KAGVTQTPRYLIKTRGQQVTLSCSPISGHRSVSWYQQTPGQGLQFLFEYFSETQRNKGNFPGRFSGRQFSNSRSEMNVSTLELGDSALYLCASSWGQVQETQYFGPGTRLLVL.

The CDR3 DNA follows: TGTGCCAGCAGTTACTCGCGGGTGAGCTCCTACAATGAGCAGTTCTTC. Its protein is CASSYSRVSSYNEQFF. This chain connects TRBV6-5 to TRBJ2-1; weak D call: TRBD2 (5 bases). Germline V gives CDR1 MNHEY, CDR2 SVGAGI. Trimming removed 0 bases from V and 0 bases from J, with 9 bases in between. The CDR3 is 16 residues long.

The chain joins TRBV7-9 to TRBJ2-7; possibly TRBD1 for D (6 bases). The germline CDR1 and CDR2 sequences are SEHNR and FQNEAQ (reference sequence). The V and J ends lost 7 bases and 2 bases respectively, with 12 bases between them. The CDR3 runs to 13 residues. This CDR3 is CASTSGHPYEQYF. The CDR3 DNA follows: TGTGCCAGCACCTCGGGACACCCCTACGAGCAGTACTTC.

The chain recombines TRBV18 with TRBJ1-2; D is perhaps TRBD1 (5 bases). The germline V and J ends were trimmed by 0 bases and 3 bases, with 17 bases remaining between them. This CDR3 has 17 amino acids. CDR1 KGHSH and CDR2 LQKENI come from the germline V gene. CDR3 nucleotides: TGTGCCAGCTCACCACCGGGGGGGAACCCCTCTTACTATGGCTACACCTTC. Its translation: CASSPPGGNPSYYGYTF.

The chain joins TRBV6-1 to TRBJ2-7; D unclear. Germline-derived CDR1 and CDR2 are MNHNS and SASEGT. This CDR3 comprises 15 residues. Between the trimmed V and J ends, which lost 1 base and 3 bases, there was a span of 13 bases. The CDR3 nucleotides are TGTGCCAGCAGTGAAGAGGGCGGAACCGTCTACGAGCAGTACTTC. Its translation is CASSEEGGTVYEQYF.

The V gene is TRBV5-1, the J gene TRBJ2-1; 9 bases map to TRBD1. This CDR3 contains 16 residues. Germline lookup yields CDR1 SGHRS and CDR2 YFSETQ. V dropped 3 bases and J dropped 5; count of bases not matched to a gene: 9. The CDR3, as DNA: TGCGCCAGCAGCTGGGACCGGGACAGGGCGAACAATGAGCAGTTCTTC. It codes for CASSWDRDRANNEQFF.

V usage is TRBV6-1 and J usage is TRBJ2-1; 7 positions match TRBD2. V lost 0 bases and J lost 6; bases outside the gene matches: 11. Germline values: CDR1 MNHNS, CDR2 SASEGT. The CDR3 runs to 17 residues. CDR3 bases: TGTGCCAGCAGTGAAGCGGACCGGGACTACCCTCCCAATGAGCAGTTCTTC. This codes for CASSEADRDYPPNEQFF.